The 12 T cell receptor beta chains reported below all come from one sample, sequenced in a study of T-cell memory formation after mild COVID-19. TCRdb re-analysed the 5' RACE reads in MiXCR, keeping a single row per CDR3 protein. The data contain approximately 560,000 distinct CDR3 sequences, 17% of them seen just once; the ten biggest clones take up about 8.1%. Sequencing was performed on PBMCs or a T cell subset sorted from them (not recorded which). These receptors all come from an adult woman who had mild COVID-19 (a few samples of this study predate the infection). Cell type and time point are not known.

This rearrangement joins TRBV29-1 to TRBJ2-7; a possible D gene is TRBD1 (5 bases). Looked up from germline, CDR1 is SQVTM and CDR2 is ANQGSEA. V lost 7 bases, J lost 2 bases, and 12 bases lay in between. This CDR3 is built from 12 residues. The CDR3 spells CSGLTVTYEQYF. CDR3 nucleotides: TGCAGCGGGTTGACAGTAACCTACGAGCAGTACTTC.

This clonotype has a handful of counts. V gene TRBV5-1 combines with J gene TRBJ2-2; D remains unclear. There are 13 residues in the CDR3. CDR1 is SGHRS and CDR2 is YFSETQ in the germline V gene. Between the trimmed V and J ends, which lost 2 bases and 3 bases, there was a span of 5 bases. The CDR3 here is CASSFQHTGELFF. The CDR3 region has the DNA TGCGCCAGCAGCTTTCAGCACACCGGGGAGCTGTTTTTT. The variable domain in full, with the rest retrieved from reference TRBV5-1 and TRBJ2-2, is KAGVTQTPRYLIKTRGQQVTLSCSPISGHRSVSWYQQTPGQGLQFLFEYFSETQRNKGNFPGRFSGRQFSNSRSEMNVSTLELGDSALYLCASSFQHTGELFFGEGSRLTVL.

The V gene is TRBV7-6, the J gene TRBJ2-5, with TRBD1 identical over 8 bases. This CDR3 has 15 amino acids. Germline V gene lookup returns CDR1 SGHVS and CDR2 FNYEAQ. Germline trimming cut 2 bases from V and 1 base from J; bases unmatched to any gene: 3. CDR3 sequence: CASSLFGTGQETQYF. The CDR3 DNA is TGTGCCAGCAGCTTATTCGGGACAGGCCAAGAGACCCAGTACTTC.

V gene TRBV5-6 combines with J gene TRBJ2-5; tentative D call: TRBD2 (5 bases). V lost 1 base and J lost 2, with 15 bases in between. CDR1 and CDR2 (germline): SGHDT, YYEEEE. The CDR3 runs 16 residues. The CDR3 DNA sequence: TGTGCCAGCAGCTTGAGGTACAGCGGAGATCAAGAGACCCAGTACTTC. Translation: CASSLRYSGDQETQYF.

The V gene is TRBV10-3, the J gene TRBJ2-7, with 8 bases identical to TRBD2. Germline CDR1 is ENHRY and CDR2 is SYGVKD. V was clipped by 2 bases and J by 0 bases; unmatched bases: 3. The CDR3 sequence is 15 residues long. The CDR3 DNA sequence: TGTGCCATCAGTGAGCCGGGAGGGCCCTCCTACGAGCAGTACTTC. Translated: CAISEPGGPSYEQYF.

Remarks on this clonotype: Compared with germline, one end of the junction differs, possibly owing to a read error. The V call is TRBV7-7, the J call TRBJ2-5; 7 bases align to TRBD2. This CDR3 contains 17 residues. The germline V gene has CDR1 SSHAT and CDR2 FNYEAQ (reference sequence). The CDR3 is CASSLLGGRIRGETQYF. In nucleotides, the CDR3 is TGTGCTAGCAGCTTATTAGGCGGGAGAATAAGAGGAGAGACCCAGTACTTC.

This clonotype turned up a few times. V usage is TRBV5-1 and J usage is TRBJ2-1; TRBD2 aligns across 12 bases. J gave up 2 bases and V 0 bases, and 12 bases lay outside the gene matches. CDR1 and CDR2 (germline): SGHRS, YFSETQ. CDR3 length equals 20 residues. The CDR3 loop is CASSLAYASGGAPPYNEQFF. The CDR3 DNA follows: TGCGCCAGCAGCTTGGCCTACGCTAGCGGGGGGGCCCCTCCCTACAATGAGCAGTTCTTC.

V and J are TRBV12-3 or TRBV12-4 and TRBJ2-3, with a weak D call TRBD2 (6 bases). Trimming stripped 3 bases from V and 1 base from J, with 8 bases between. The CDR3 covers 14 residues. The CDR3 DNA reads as TGTGCCAGCAGTTTTTGGGGGGGCACAGATACGCAGTATTTT. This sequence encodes CASSFWGGTDTQYF.

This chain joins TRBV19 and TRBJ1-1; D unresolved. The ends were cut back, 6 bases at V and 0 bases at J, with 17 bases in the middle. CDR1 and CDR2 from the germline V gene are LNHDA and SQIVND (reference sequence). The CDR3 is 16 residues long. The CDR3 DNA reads TGTGCCAGTAGAACCCCTCGGGCAGAAATGAACACTGAAGCTTTCTTT. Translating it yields CASRTPRAEMNTEAFF. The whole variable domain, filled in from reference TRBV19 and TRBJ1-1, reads DGGITQSPKYLFRKEGQNVTLSCEQNLNHDAMYWYRQDPGQGLRLIYYSQIVNDFQKGDIAEGYSVSREKKESFPLTVTSAQKNPTAFYLCASRTPRAEMNTEAFFGQGTRLTVV.

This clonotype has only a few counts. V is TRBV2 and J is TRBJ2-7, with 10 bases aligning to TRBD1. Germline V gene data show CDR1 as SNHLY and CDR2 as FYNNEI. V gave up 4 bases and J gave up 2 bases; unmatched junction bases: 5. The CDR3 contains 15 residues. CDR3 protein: CASSGDRGPAYEQYF. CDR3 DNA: TGTGCCAGCAGTGGCGACAGGGGGCCTGCCTACGAGCAGTACTTC.

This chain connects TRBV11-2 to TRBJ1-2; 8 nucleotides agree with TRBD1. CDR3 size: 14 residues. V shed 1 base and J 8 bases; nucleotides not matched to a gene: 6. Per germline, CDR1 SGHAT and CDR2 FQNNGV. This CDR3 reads CASSLVDRGNGYTF. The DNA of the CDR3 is TGTGCCAGCAGCTTAGTCGACAGGGGAAACGGCTACACCTTC.

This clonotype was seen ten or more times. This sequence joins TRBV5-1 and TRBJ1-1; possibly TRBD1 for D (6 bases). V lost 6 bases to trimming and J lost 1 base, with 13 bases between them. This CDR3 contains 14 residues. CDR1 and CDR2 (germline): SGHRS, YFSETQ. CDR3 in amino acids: CASTLWGQNTEAFF. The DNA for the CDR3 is TGCGCCAGCACCCTGTGGGGGCAGAACACTGAAGCTTTCTTT.